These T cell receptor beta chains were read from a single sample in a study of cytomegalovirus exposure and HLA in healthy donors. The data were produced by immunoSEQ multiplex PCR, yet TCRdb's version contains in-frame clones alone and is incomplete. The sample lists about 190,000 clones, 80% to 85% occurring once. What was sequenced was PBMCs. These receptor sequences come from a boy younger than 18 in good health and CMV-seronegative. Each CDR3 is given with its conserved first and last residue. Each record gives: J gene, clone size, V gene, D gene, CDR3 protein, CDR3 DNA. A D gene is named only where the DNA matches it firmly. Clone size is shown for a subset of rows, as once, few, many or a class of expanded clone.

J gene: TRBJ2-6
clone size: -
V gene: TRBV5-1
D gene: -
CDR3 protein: CASSPRVAPSSGANVLTF
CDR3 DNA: TGCGCCAGCAGCCCACGGGTGGCCCCAAGCTCTGGGGCCAACGTCCTGACTTTC

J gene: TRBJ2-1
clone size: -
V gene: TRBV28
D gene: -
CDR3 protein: CASSPAGTSSYNEQFF
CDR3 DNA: TGTGCCAGCAGTCCGGCGGGCACGAGCTCCTACAATGAGCAGTTCTTC

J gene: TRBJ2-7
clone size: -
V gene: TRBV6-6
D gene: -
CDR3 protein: CASSPRAWNEQYF
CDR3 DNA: TGTGCCAGCAGTCCGAGGGCTTGGAACGAGCAGTACTTC

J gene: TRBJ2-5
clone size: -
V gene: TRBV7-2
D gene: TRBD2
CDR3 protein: CASSRRLAGSQETQYF
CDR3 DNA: TGTGCCAGCAGCCGGCGACTAGCGGGGTCCCAAGAGACCCAGTACTTC

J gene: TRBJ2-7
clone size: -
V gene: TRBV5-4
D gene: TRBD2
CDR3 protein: CASSLVRTSGGEQYF
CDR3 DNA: TGTGCCAGCAGCTTGGTTCGGACTAGCGGGGGAGAGCAGTACTTC

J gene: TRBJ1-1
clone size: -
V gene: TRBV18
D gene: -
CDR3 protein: CASSPQQGNTEAFF
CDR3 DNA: TGTGCCAGCTCACCTCAACAGGGGAACACTGAAGCTTTCTTT

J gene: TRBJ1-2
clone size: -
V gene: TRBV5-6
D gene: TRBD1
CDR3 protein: CASSFRQGANYGYTF
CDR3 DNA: TGTGCCAGCAGCTTCCGACAGGGAGCTAACTATGGCTACACCTTC

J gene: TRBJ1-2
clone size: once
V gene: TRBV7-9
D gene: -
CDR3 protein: CASSLALRRDGYTF
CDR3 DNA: TGTGCCAGCAGCTTAGCGCTTCGGCGGGATGGCTACACCTTC

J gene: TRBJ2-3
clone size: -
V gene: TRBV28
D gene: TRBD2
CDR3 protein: CASSTRLAGVWTDTQYF
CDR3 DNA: TGTGCCAGCAGTACTCGACTAGCGGGAGTGTGGACAGATACGCAGTATTTT

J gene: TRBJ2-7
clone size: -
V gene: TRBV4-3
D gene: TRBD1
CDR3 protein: CASSQRDRGRGEQYF
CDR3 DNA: TGCGCCAGCAGCCAACGAGACAGGGGACGGGGTGAGCAGTACTTC

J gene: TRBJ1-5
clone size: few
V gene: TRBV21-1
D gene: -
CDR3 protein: CASSLIGDRLGCCQGNQPQHF
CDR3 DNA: TGTGCCAGCAGCCTTATAGGTGACAGGTTGGGCTGTTGTCAGGGCAATCAGCCCCAGCATTTT

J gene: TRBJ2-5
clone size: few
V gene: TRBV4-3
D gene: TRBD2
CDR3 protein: CASSRGAGGGGETQYF
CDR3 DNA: TGCGCCAGCAGCCGGGGGGCCGGGGGCGGGGGGGAGACCCAGTACTTC

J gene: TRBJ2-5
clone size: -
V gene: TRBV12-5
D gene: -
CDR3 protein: CASGLVETGTYQETQYF
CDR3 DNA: TGTGCTAGTGGTTTGGTAGAGACAGGTACCTACCAAGAGACCCAGTACTTC

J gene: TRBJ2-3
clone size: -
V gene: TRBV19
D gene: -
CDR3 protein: CASSIMRVSTDTQYF
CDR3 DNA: TGTGCCAGTAGTATAATGAGGGTTTCAACAGATACGCAGTATTTT

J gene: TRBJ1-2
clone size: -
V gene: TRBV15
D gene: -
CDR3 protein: CATSRDTVLNYGYTF
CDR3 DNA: TGTGCCACCAGCAGAGATACTGTCTTAAACTATGGCTACACCTTC

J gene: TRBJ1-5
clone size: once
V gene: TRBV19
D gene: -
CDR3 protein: CASSIPHRVGDQPQHF
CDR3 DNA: TGTGCCAGTAGTATCCCCCACAGGGTAGGCGATCAGCCCCAGCATTTT

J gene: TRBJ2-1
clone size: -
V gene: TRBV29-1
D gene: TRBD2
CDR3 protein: CSGGLAGAGGSNEQFF
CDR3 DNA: TGCAGCGGGGGACTAGCGGGAGCGGGGGGGTCAAATGAGCAGTTCTTC

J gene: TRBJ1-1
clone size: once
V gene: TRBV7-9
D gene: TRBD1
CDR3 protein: CASSWTGGLDTEAFF
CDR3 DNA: TGTGCCAGCAGCTGGACAGGGGGCTTGGACACTGAAGCTTTCTTT

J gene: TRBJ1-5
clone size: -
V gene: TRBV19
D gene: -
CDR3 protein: CASSPREFSNQPQHF
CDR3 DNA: TGTGCCAGTAGCCCACGGGAATTTAGCAATCAGCCCCAGCATTTT

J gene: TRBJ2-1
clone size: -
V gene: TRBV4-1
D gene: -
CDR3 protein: CASSSPTGNLYNEQFF
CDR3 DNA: TGCGCCAGCAGCTCTCCGACAGGTAACCTCTACAATGAGCAGTTCTTC

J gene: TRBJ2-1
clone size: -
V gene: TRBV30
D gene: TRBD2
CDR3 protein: CAWSAGLASPFF
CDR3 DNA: TGTGCCTGGAGTGCCGGACTAGCATCTCCGTTCTTC

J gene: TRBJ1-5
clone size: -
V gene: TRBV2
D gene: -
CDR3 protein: CASSELGRTSERPQHF
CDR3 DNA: TGTGCCAGCAGTGAGTTAGGGAGGACATCCGAGAGGCCCCAGCATTTT

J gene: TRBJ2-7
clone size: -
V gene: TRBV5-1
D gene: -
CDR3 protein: CASSLGPGDEQYF
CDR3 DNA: TGCGCCAGCAGCCTCGGGCCGGGGGACGAGCAGTACTTC

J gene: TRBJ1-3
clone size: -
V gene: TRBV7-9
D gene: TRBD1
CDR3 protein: CASSGSQGRGGNTIYF
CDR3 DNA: TGTGCCAGCAGCGGATCACAGGGGAGAGGGGGAAACACCATATATTTT

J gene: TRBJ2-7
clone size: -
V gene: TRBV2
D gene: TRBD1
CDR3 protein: CASHWMPGQGSYEQYF
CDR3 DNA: TGTGCCAGCCACTGGATGCCGGGACAGGGCTCCTACGAGCAGTACTTC

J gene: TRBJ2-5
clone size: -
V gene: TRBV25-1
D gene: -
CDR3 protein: CASSEYRGTEEQETQYF
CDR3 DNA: TGTGCCAGCAGTGAATATAGGGGGACGGAGGAGCAAGAGACCCAGTACTTC

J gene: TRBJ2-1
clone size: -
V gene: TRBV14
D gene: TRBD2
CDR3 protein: CASSPWLAGGREQFF
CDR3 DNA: TGTGCCAGCAGCCCATGGCTAGCGGGAGGGCGGGAGCAGTTCTTC

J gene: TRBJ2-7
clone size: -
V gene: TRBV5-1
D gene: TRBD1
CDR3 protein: CASSETGGYEQYF
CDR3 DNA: TGCGCCAGCAGCGAGACAGGGGGGTACGAGCAGTACTTC

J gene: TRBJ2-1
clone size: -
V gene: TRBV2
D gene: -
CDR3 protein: CASSVRRAQEQFF
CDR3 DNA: TGTGCCAGCAGTGTCCGCAGGGCCCAGGAGCAGTTCTTC

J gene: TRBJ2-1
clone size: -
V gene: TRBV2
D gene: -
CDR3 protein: CASSNRGSSYNEQFF
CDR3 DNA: TGTGCCAGCAGCAACCGGGGTTCCTCCTACAATGAGCAGTTCTTC

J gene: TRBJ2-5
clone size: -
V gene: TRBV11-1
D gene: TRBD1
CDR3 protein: CASSFYRGPGETQYF
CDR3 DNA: TGTGCCAGCAGCTTTTACAGGGGCCCGGGGGAGACCCAGTACTTC

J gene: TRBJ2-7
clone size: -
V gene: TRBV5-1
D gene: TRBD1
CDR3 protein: CASSPGQNLRINFYEQYF
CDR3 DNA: TGCGCCAGCAGCCCGGGACAGAACCTTCGAATAAATTTCTACGAGCAGTACTTC

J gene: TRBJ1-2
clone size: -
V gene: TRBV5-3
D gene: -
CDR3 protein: CARSRLDSVSYGYTF
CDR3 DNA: TGTGCCAGAAGCCGTTTGGACAGCGTCAGCTATGGCTACACCTTC

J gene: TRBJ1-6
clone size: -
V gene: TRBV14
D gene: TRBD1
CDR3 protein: CASSRGPTSRNSPLHF
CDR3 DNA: TGTGCCAGCAGCAGGGGGCCCACTAGTCGTAATTCACCCCTCCACTTT

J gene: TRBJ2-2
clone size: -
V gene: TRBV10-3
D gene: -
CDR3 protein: CAISDMGGTGELFF
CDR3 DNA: TGTGCCATCAGTGACATGGGCGGGACCGGGGAGCTGTTTTTT

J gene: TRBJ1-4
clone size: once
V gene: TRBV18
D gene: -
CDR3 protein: CASSPTRQEINEKLFF
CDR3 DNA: TGTGCCAGCTCACCGACACGGCAGGAAATCAATGAAAAACTGTTTTTT

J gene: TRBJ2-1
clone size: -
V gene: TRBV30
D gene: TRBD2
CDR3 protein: CAWSEGTSGRAVRFF
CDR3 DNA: TGTGCCTGGAGTGAGGGGACTAGCGGGAGGGCAGTCAGGTTCTTC

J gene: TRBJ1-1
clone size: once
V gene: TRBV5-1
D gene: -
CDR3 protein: CASSRGNTEAFF
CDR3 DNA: TGCGCCAGCAGTCGAGGGAACACTGAAGCTTTCTTT

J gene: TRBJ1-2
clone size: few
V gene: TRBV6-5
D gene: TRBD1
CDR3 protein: CASSPGTGDYGYTF
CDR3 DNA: TGTGCCAGCAGTCCCGGGACAGGGGACTATGGCTACACCTTC

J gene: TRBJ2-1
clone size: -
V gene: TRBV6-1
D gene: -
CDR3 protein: CASSQGGLYNEQFF
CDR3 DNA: TGTGCCAGCAGTCAGGGGGGATTGTACAATGAGCAGTTCTTC

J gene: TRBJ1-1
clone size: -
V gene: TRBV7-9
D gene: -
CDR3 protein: CAIQGQRNTEAFF
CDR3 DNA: TGTGCCATCCAAGGACAGAGGAACACTGAAGCTTTCTTT

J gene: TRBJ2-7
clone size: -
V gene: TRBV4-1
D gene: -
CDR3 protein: CASSQATASSYEQHF
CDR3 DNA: TGCGCCAGCAGCCAAGCGACAGCGAGCTCCTACGAGCAGCACTTC

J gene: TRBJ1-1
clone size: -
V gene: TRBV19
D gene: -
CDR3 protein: CASSIVGLMNTEAFF
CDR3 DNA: TGTGCCAGTAGTATAGTGGGCCTAATGAACACTGAAGCTTTCTTT

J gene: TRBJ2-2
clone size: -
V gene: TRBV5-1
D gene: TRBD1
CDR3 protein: CASTPLRQGAPGELFF
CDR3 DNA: TGCGCCAGCACCCCGTTGCGGCAGGGGGCCCCCGGGGAGCTGTTTTTT

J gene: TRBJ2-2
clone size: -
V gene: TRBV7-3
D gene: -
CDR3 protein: CASSADTVGELFF
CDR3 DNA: TGTGCCAGCAGCGCCGACACAGTCGGGGAGCTGTTTTTT